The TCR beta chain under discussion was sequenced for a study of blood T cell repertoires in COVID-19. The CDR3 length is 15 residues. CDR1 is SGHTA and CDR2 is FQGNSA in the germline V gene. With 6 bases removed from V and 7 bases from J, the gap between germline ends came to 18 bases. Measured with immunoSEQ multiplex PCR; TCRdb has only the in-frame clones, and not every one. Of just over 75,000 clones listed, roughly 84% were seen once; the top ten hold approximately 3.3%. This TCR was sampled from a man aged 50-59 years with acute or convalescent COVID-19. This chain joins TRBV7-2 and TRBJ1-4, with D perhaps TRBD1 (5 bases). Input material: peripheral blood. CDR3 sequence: CASSFRRGMVEKLFF. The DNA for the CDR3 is TGTGCCAGCAGTTTCCGAAGGGGTATGGTTGAAAAACTGTTTTTT.